Listed here is a single T cell receptor beta chain. In TCRdb, the reads were re-called with MiXCR into one record per CDR3 protein. The repertoire has approximately 500,000 distinct CDR3 sequences, 15% to 20% of them found once; the top ten carry 24%. This entry is derived from a study of T cell repertoires in cytomegalovirus infection. This clonotype was sampled from a human donor in good health (CMV status not recorded). Some clones in this sample may be carry-over from other donors' samples. Sequencing input: CD8+ T cells from PBMCs.

CDR3 DNA: TGTGCCAGCAGTTTACTGTCTGAGGACACTGAAGCTTTCTTT. It encodes CASSLLSEDTEAFF. This chain uses TRBV28 with TRBJ1-1; D remains unclear. V lost 2 bases and J lost 3, with 10 bases in between. From germline, CDR1 is MDHEN and CDR2 SYDVKM. CDR3 length: 14 residues. Combining the CDR3 with reference TRBV28 and TRBJ1-1 gives the whole variable domain DVKVTQSSRYLVKRTGEKVFLECVQDMDHENMFWYRQDPGLGLRLIYFSYDVKMKEKGDIPEGYSVSREKKERFSLILESASTNQTSMYLCASSLLSEDTEAFFGQGTRLTVV.